These 17 T cell receptor beta chains were all obtained from the same sample, sequenced in a study of CD8 T cells in ankylosing spondylitis (dated by TCRdb to about 2017). Overall results and qualifications from the work: Blood from ankylosing spondylitis patients appeared to be characterized by a TCR beta motif composed of under 10 highly homologous amino acid variants.

The library came from 5' RACE. Sequencing took place on an Illumina HiSeq 2500. Using fastp at Q25 and MiXCR, TCRdb reprocessed the public reads and kept productive beta chains. One record per CDR3 amino acid sequence lists the most common genes and DNA. Recorded for this sample are around 890,000 distinct CDR3 sequences; 10% to 15% of them occurred a single time. The top ten clonotypes cover roughly 0.51% of the sample. No antigen is known for these receptors. The sequencing sample was made of blood, either unsorted or a sorted T cell fraction (not recorded which). The receptors were gathered from a male donor with ankylosing spondylitis.

This clonotype was recorded at least ten times. The rearrangement joins TRBV12-3 or TRBV12-4 to TRBJ2-4, with a possible D match to TRBD1 (6 bases). The CDR3 covers 13 residues. The V end lost 3 bases, the J end lost 6 bases, and 9 bases lay between the germline ends. CDR3 in amino acids: CASSFEQGNIQYF. The CDR3 DNA reads TGTGCCAGCAGTTTCGAACAGGGAAACATTCAGTACTTC.

In this sample, this clonotype turned up many times. The V gene is TRBV6-2 or TRBV6-3, the J gene TRBJ2-7; no clear D gene. The CDR3 spans 12 residues. Germline V lookup: CDR1 MNHEY, CDR2 SVGEGT. The germline V and J ends were trimmed by 5 bases and 5 bases, with 10 bases remaining between them. The CDR3 DNA reads as TGTGCCAGCAGTCGAACAGTTAACGAGCAGTACTTC. Amino acids: CASSRTVNEQYF.

The genes are TRBV5-1 and TRBJ2-2, with D tentatively TRBD2 (6 bases). The V end was cut by 5 bases, the J end by 1 base, with 15 bases between. The length of the CDR3 is 16 residues. CDR1 is SGHRS, CDR2 YFSETQ, per germline. The CDR3 region has the DNA TGCGCCAGCAGTTCTTCTAGGGGACTGAACACCGGGGAGCTGTTTTTT. Translation: CASSSSRGLNTGELFF.

This clonotype was seen a handful of times. The J gene is TRBJ2-7, the V gene TRBV9; 8 bases fit TRBD1. The CDR3 contains 14 residues. The ends lost 3 bases at V and 2 bases at J; junction bases unmatched: 4. CDR1 and CDR2 (germline): SGDLS, YYNGEE. CDR3 sequence (DNA): TGTGCCAGCAGCGAGGAGACAGGGGCCTACGAGCAGTACTTC. Translated: CASSEETGAYEQYF.

The chain couples TRBV14 to TRBJ2-3; D could derive from TRBD1 or TRBD2 (5 bases each). V dropped 5 bases and J dropped 2 bases, with 11 bases sitting between them. CDR1 is SGHDN, CDR2 FVKESK, per germline. The CDR3 contains 14 residues. The CDR3 here is CASSYPGATDTQYF. CDR3 DNA: TGTGCCAGCAGCTACCCCGGGGCCACAGATACGCAGTATTTT.

This clonotype occurred many times. The chain combines TRBV5-1 with TRBJ1-5, with 9 nucleotides matching TRBD1. Germline assignment: CDR1 SGHRS and CDR2 YFSETQ. The CDR3 has 14 residues. Trimming took 4 bases from V and 4 from J; bases not matched to a gene: 3. CDR3 sequence reads: CASSNGTGNQPQHF. Written as DNA, the CDR3 is TGCGCCAGCAGCAATGGGACAGGGAATCAGCCCCAGCATTTT.

The V call is TRBV4-3, the J call TRBJ2-7; 9 bases are a match to TRBD2. V was pared by 1 base and J by 3 bases, with 4 bases of the junction left unmatched. This CDR3 region has 15 residues. Germline V gene lookup returns CDR1 LGHNA and CDR2 YSLEER. CDR3 protein: CASSQGKRGDYEQYF. Here the CDR3 DNA reads TGCGCCAGCAGCCAAGGAAAGCGGGGGGACTACGAGCAGTACTTC.

Only a few counts were recorded for this clonotype. The V gene is TRBV27, the J gene TRBJ1-2, with 7 bases fitting TRBD1. The trim removed 5 bases at V and 0 bases at J, leaving 9 bases unmatched. Looked up from germline, CDR1 is MNHEY and CDR2 is SMNVEV (reference sequence). The CDR3 sequence is 16 residues long. The CDR3 DNA follows: TGTGCCAGCAGTGACCGCGACAGGGATTCTAACTATGGCTACACCTTC. It yields the protein CASSDRDRDSNYGYTF.

This clonotype was counted at least ten times. The J gene is TRBJ2-3, the V gene TRBV7-2; 8 bases agree with TRBD1. V lost 6 bases and J lost 2; bases outside the gene matches: 4. Germline assignment: CDR1 SGHTA and CDR2 FQGNSA. This CDR3 region has 14 residues. The CDR3 DNA sequence: TGTGCCAGCAGTCTGGACAGGGCCACAGATACGCAGTATTTT. Amino acid sequence: CASSLDRATDTQYF.

This chain connects TRBV29-1 to TRBJ1-4; D might be TRBD1 (5 bases). From germline, CDR1 is SQVTM and CDR2 ANQGSEA. This CDR3 has 13 amino acids. V was cut by 6 bases and J by 6 bases, with 14 bases left in between. The CDR3 spells CSVVLGGDEKLFF. The DNA of the CDR3 is TGCAGCGTCGTCTTGGGGGGTGATGAAAAACTGTTTTTT.

This chain uses TRBV6-5 with TRBJ1-3; D remains unclear. The CDR3 contains 16 residues. In germline, CDR1 is MNHEY, CDR2 SVGAGI. The V end was cut by 6 bases, the J end by 0 bases, with 15 bases between. In DNA form, the CDR3 reads TGTGCCAGCAGATACACCACAGCGAGCTCTGGAAACACCATATATTTT. This gives the protein CASRYTTASSGNTIYF.

The chain uses TRBV6-6 and TRBJ1-1; the D gene is possibly TRBD1 (5 bases). V lost 5 bases and J 8 bases, leaving 12 bases between the germline ends. There are 12 residues in the CDR3. The V gene's germline CDR1 is MNHNY and CDR2 SVGAGI (reference sequence). The CDR3 region is CASSAQDSEAFF. CDR3 nucleotides: TGTGCCAGCAGTGCACAGGATTCCGAAGCTTTCTTT.

This chain joins TRBV7-2 and TRBJ1-1, with D possibly being TRBD1 (5 bases). Trimming left V 3 bases short and J 1 base short, with 18 bases between. This CDR3 has 17 residues. Looked up from germline, CDR1 is SGHTA and CDR2 is FQGNSA. The CDR3: CASSLSVGGGANTEAFF. The DNA for the CDR3 is TGTGCCAGCAGCTTGTCTGTTGGTGGAGGGGCGAACACTGAAGCTTTCTTT.

This clonotype was detected a few times. The chain uses TRBV20-1 and TRBJ2-7, with D perhaps matching TRBD2 (6 bases). The CDR3 is 15 amino acids. Germline V gives CDR1 DFQATT, CDR2 SNEGSKA (reference sequence). Deletions cut 0 bases from V and 2 bases from J, with 14 bases between. The CDR3: CSARDRGSIPYEQYF. The CDR3 DNA is TGCAGTGCTAGAGATCGGGGGTCCATCCCCTACGAGCAGTACTTC.

This clonotype was counted between two and nine times. V is TRBV27 and J is TRBJ2-3; 7 bases line up with TRBD2. This CDR3 has 15 residues. Losses at the gene ends were 2 bases for V and 4 bases for J; bases not matched to a gene: 6. The V gene's germline CDR1 is MNHEY and CDR2 SMNVEV (reference sequence). The CDR3: CASSLGRERADTQYF. The CDR3 DNA reads as TGTGCCAGCAGTTTAGGGCGGGAGAGGGCAGATACGCAGTATTTT.

The chain has TRBV29-1 and TRBJ2-5; no firm D call. V lost 3 bases and J lost 0, with 8 bases in between. The CDR3 totals 13 residues. Germline lookup yields CDR1 SQVTM and CDR2 ANQGSEA. In nucleotides, the CDR3 is TGCAGCGTTGACCATGAATACCAAGAGACCCAGTACTTC. Encoded protein: CSVDHEYQETQYF.

Ten or more counts support this clonotype. The genes are TRBV27 and TRBJ2-7; 9 bases map to TRBD2. Trimming removed 5 bases from V and 4 bases from J; junction bases left unmatched: 6. The CDR3 is made up of 14 amino acids. Per the germline V gene, CDR1 is MNHEY and CDR2 is SMNVEV (reference sequence). CDR3: CASSILAGPYEQYF. CDR3 DNA sequence: TGTGCCAGCAGTATTCTAGCGGGGCCTTACGAGCAGTACTTC.